This TCR beta chain came from a study of immune heterogeneity within non-small cell lung tumors. Study information: A handful of squamous cell carcinomas, roughly eleven non-squamous carcinomas and 1 not otherwise specified made up the tumors.

Per germline, CDR1 WNHNN and CDR2 SYGVQD (reference sequence). Unmatched junction bases numbered 18, after V lost 7 bases and J lost 7 bases. The CDR3 consists of 16 residues. Study-wide results and caveats: Recurrence of the same dominant CDR3 beta clonotypes was seen across tumor sites within a patient, and site-unique high-frequency clones were present alongside them.

Amplifying TCR beta CDR3 involved multiplex PCR carried out with 32 V and 13 J primers. In TCRdb, the multiplex PCR reads were re-called with MiXCR into one record per CDR3 protein. Here the sample spans 3,500 or so distinct CDR3 sequences, 27% being singletons. Bulk tumor genomic DNA served as template, at roughly 600 ng per sample. Primary tumors were biopsied several times each, far apart, intraoperatively. It was patients with untreated, newly diagnosed non-small cell lung cancer who underwent curative surgery. The donors were patients with newly diagnosed non-small cell lung cancer undergoing curative-intent surgery. As to this clonotype: Its antigen is as yet unknown.

The receptor's source is a man aged 60 to 69 with non-small cell lung cancer. The chain carries TRBV10-1 and TRBJ1-2; 7 bases match TRBD1. The specimen was lung tumor tissue. The CDR3 loop reads CASTPTRGGPPSGYTF. CDR3 DNA: TGCGCCAGCACCCCAACCAGAGGGGGCCCACCTTCTGGCTACACCTTC.